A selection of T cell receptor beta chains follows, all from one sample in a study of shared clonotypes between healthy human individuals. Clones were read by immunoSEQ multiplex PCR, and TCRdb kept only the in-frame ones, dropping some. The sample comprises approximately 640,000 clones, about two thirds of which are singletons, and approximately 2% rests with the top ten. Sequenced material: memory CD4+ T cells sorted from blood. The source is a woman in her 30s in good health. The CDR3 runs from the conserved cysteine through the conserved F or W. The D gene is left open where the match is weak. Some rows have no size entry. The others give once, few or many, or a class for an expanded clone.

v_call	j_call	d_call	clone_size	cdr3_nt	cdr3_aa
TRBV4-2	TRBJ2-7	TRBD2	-	TGTGCCAGCAGCCAAGCATCTAGCGGTACTTACGAGCAGTACTTC	CASSQASSGTYEQYF
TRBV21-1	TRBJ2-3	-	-	TGTGCCAGCAGCCTATGGTACGAGGGGCGGTATTTT	CASSLWYEGRYF
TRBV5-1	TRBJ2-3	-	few	TGCGCCAGCAGCTTGGTAACGGGCCCTAGCACAGATACGCAGTATTTT	CASSLVTGPSTDTQYF
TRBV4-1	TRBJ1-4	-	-	TGCGCCAGCAGCCAAGATCTCGGGGGGAGGAAACTGTTTTTT	CASSQDLGGRKLFF
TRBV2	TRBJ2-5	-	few	TGTGCCAGCAGTGAGCAGGGACGGATCGGAGGAGAGACCCAGTACTTC	CASSEQGRIGGETQYF
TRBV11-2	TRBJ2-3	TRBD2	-	TGTGCCAGCAGCAAACGGGGGGGCTCGGGTGCAGATACGCAGTATTTT	CASSKRGGSGADTQYF
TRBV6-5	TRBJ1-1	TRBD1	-	TGTGCCAGCAGTAACCACAGGGGAAACACTGAAGCTTTCTTT	CASSNHRGNTEAFF
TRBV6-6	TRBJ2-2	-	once	TGTGCCATCACGGACAGTTTGAACACCGGGGAGCTGTTTTTT	CAITDSLNTGELFF
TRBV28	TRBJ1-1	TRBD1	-	TGTGCCAGCAGCCCCGGACAGGGTAAAGCTTTCTTT	CASSPGQGKAFF
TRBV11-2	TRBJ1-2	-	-	TGTGCCAGCAGCTCCTCGGGGGGGGAGCACACCTTC	CASSSSGGEHTF
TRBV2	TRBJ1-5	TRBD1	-	TGTGCCAGCAGCGCTCAATCAGGGGGCGCAGGGCAGCCCCAGCATTTT	CASSAQSGGAGQPQHF
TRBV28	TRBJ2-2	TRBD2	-	TGTGCCAGCAGTGTAGCGGGAGCGAACACCGGGGAGCTGTTTTTT	CASSVAGANTGELFF